The 23 T cell receptor beta chains in this list originate from one sample, sequenced in a study of radiation and T cells in renal cell carcinoma. The data were produced by immunoSEQ multiplex PCR, yet TCRdb's version contains in-frame clones alone and is incomplete. This table has about 170,000 clones, 88% appearing once. Time point given: blood 4 weeks post-SBRT, at nephrectomy. Treatment: 15 Gy SBRT to primary tumor, nephrectomy 4 weeks later. Material: blood, obtained from a patient whose treatment included radiotherapy and nephrectomy. The receptors shown here come from a woman aged 50 to 60 with renal cell carcinoma.

The rearrangement joins TRBV29-1 to TRBJ2-1; 13 positions match TRBD2. With 7 bases clipped from V and 6 bases from J, the junction kept 9 bases outside the gene matches. The CDR3 has 15 amino acids. Germline CDR1 and CDR2: SQVTM and ANQGSEA. The DNA for the CDR3 is TGCAGCGCCCAGGGACTAGCGGGGCCAGGCAATGAGCAGTTCTTC. Translating it yields CSAQGLAGPGNEQFF.

The V call is TRBV14, the J call TRBJ1-2; D is ambiguous. The CDR3 is made up of 16 amino acids. CDR1 and CDR2 (germline): SGHDN, FVKESK. The V and J ends lost 4 bases and 8 bases respectively, with 23 bases between them. CDR3 coding DNA: TGTGCCAGCAGCCTCTATTCCAGGCTCCCCGGCCCGGGCTACACCTTC. It encodes CASSLYSRLPGPGYTF.

The rearrangement joins TRBV19 to TRBJ2-1; unclear D gene. Per germline, CDR1 LNHDA and CDR2 SQIVND (reference sequence). The CDR3 spans 14 residues. V lost 5 bases, J lost 6 bases, and 14 bases lay in between. The CDR3 bases are TGTGCCAGTAGTTCACAACTTCAAGCCAATGAGCAGTTCTTC. Protein product: CASSSQLQANEQFF.

This clone was found a few times. V usage is TRBV30 and J usage is TRBJ1-1; D perhaps matches TRBD1 (5 bases). Per germline, CDR1 GTSNPN and CDR2 SVGIG (reference sequence). Trimming took off 2 bases at V and 3 bases at J, with 10 bases between the two ends. The CDR3 spans 13 residues. The CDR3 here is CAWSSQGDTEAFF. DNA for the CDR3: TGTGCCTGGAGTTCCCAGGGCGACACTGAAGCTTTCTTT.

Here the CDR3 DNA reads TGTGCCAGCTCACGGACAGGGGGGAATGAGCAGTTCTTC. Protein: CASSRTGGNEQFF. The chain is built from TRBV18 and TRBJ2-1; 10 bases are a match to TRBD1. The CDR3 spans 13 residues. V was clipped by 4 bases and J by 7 bases; unmatched bases: 1. CDR1 is KGHSH and CDR2 is LQKENI in the germline V gene.

The chain is built from TRBV13 and TRBJ1-2, with 10 bases fitting TRBD1. Per the germline V gene, CDR1 is PRHDT and CDR2 is FYEKMQ (reference sequence). This CDR3 comprises 14 residues. With V trimmed by 5 bases and J by 7 bases, 7 bases remained unmatched. As DNA, the CDR3 is TGTGCCAGCAGCCAGACAGGGGGCGGGAGTGGCTACACCTTC. Encoded protein: CASSQTGGGSGYTF.

J is TRBJ1-1 and V is TRBV6-1, with 8 bases aligning to TRBD1. This CDR3 is built from 14 residues. The trim removed 8 bases at V and 4 bases at J, leaving 9 bases unmatched. From germline, CDR1 is MNHNS and CDR2 SASEGT. In DNA form, the CDR3 reads TGTGCCAGCCGCGACAGGGGAATGGCCACTGAAGCTTTCTTT. It is translated as CASRDRGMATEAFF.

At least ten counts were recorded for this clone. CDR3 sequence: CASSLGSSPDRSPLHF. CDR3 coding DNA: TGTGCCAGCAGCTTAGGTTCGTCCCCGGATAGGTCACCCCTCCACTTT. The chain combines TRBV7-2 with TRBJ1-6; unclear D gene. CDR3 length equals 16 residues. The germline gives CDR1 SGHTA, CDR2 FQGNSA. With 1 base removed from V and 10 bases from J, the gap between germline ends came to 17 bases. The full variable domain, in which reference TRBV7-2 and TRBJ1-6 provide the parts outside the CDR3, is GAGVSQSPSNKVTEKGKDVELRCDPISGHTALYWYRQSLGQGLEFLIYFQGNSAPDKSGLPSDRFSAERTGGSVSTLTIQRTQQEDSAVYLCASSLGSSPDRSPLHFGNGTRLTVT.

The chain joins TRBV28 to TRBJ1-5; 8 bases match TRBD1. Germline-derived CDR1 and CDR2 are MDHEN and SYDVKM. The CDR3 loop spans 16 amino acids. The J segment lost 2 bases and the V segment lost 6 bases, leaving 9 bases of the junction unmatched. As DNA, the CDR3 is TGTGCCAGCAGCCCTCGAACAGGGGGAGGCAATCAGCCCCAGCATTTT. Translation gives CASSPRTGGGNQPQHF.

The chain joins TRBV6-5 to TRBJ2-1; TRBD2 matches at 7 bases. V lost 5 bases, J lost 5 bases, and 9 bases stayed unmatched. CDR3 size: 15 residues. The V gene's germline CDR1 is MNHEY and CDR2 SVGAGI. CDR3 nucleotide sequence: TGTGCCAGCAGTAGCACCCGGGACTACCACAATGAGCAGTTCTTC. Amino acid sequence: CASSSTRDYHNEQFF.

The rearrangement links TRBV6-5 to TRBJ1-2; D is undetermined. Trimming shortened V by 5 bases and J by 4 bases, and 11 bases separated the two germline ends. Germline CDR1 MNHEY, CDR2 SVGAGI. The CDR3 is 13 residues long. CDR3 nucleotides: TGTGCCAGCAGTGCCCCCGGGAGCTATGGCTACACCTTC. It translates to CASSAPGSYGYTF.

This sequence joins TRBV6-6 and TRBJ1-4; TRBD1 might be the D (5 bases). The CDR3 spans 12 residues. Looked up from germline, CDR1 is MNHNY and CDR2 is SVGAGI (reference sequence). V lost 7 bases, J lost 8 bases, and 11 bases lay in between. The CDR3 DNA reads as TGTGCCAGCAAGCCCGGGGCCGAAAAACTGTTTTTT. Protein product: CASKPGAEKLFF.

This clone was found a few times. This sequence joins TRBV14 and TRBJ1-1, with D uncertain. Germline V CDR1 and CDR2: SGHDN, FVKESK. V lost 0 bases to trimming and J lost 5 bases, with 13 bases between them. The CDR3 has 15 residues. The CDR3, as DNA: TGTGCCAGCAGCCAAGATTTGGGTGTGAGTACTGAAGCTTTCTTT. This gives the protein CASSQDLGVSTEAFF.

This clone was seen a single time. The chain links TRBV27 to TRBJ1-1; D possibly corresponds to TRBD1 (5 bases). V was clipped by 6 bases and J by 6 bases, with 14 bases between them. CDR1 and CDR2 from the germline V gene are MNHEY and SMNVEV (reference sequence). The CDR3 runs to 13 residues. The CDR3: CASRTGGGPEAFF. In DNA form, the CDR3 reads TGTGCCAGCAGGACCGGGGGAGGGCCTGAAGCTTTCTTT.

This rearrangement joins TRBV7-2 to TRBJ1-2, with TRBD1 as a possible D gene (5 bases). V was trimmed by 5 bases and J by 1 base, leaving 14 bases between them. The CDR3 has 15 residues. Per the germline V gene, CDR1 is SGHTA and CDR2 is FQGNSA. The CDR3 protein is CASSLEGQNNYGYTF. The CDR3 DNA sequence: TGTGCCAGCAGCCTAGAGGGGCAGAATAACTATGGCTACACCTTC.

V and J are TRBV7-8 and TRBJ2-2; TRBD2 aligns across 7 bases. Germline CDR1 reads SGHVS; CDR2 reads FQNEAQ. Trimming at V came to 3 bases and at J to 4 bases, leaving 2 bases not matched to a gene. This CDR3 is 14 amino acids long. The DNA for the CDR3 is TGTGCCAGCAGCTTCCGGGGGGTCACCGGGGAGCTGTTTTTT. It specifies CASSFRGVTGELFF.

The rearrangement joins TRBV15 to TRBJ2-5, with D unresolved. The CDR3 extends over 13 amino acids. Trimming removed 0 bases from V and 4 bases from J, with 6 bases in between. From germline, CDR1 is LNHNV and CDR2 YYDKDF (reference sequence). As DNA, the CDR3 is TGTGCCACCAGCAGAGATGCGAGAGAGACCCAGTACTTC. The encoded protein is CATSRDARETQYF.

The rearrangement uses TRBV19 and TRBJ2-5; TRBD2 is a possible D gene (6 bases). The CDR3 has 14 residues. Germline V gene lookup returns CDR1 LNHDA and CDR2 SQIVND (reference sequence). The V and J ends lost 6 bases and 7 bases respectively, with 18 bases between them. The CDR3 sequence: CASRERGGGGTQYF. CDR3 sequence (DNA): TGTGCCAGTAGGGAGAGGGGAGGCGGTGGGACCCAGTACTTC.

This chain joins TRBV6-6 and TRBJ2-7, with TRBD2 matching 9 bases. Germline CDR1 is MNHNY and CDR2 is SVGAGI (reference sequence). V was clipped by 11 bases and J by 3 bases; unmatched bases: 8. CDR3 length: 13 amino acids. The CDR3 DNA reads TGTGCCGCGGGGGGGGGCGAAAGCTACGAGCAGTACTTC. It translates to CAAGGGESYEQYF.

J is TRBJ1-1 and V is TRBV6-1; perhaps TRBD1 as D (6 bases). This CDR3 has 18 amino acids. Trimming took 0 bases from V and 1 from J, leaving 18 bases between them. Germline assignment: CDR1 MNHNS and CDR2 SASEGT. The DNA for the CDR3 is TGTGCCAGCAGTGAAGCGCCAGGCAGGGGTCTCGCGAACACTGAAGCTTTCTTT. Protein product: CASSEAPGRGLANTEAFF.

The chain employs TRBV2 and TRBJ1-4, with 10 bases lining up with TRBD1. This CDR3 is built from 14 residues. V was clipped by 4 bases and J by 11 bases; unmatched bases: 7. Germline loops: CDR1 SNHLY, CDR2 FYNNEI. The CDR3 loop is CASSGDRGFGKLFF. In nucleotides, the CDR3 is TGTGCCAGCAGTGGGGACAGGGGATTTGGGAAACTGTTTTTT.

The V and J genes are TRBV19 and TRBJ2-5, with TRBD1 matching over 7 bases. V lost 3 bases, J lost 5 bases, and 6 bases stayed unmatched. From germline, CDR1 is LNHDA and CDR2 SQIVND (reference sequence). The CDR3 covers 14 residues. The CDR3 loop reads CASSIRRGQETQYF. CDR3 nucleotide sequence: TGTGCCAGTAGTATCCGAAGGGGGCAGGAGACCCAGTACTTC.

This clone was counted at least ten times. The chain joins TRBV10-2 to TRBJ1-2; 11 bases match TRBD1. Germline values: CDR1 WSHSY, CDR2 SAAADI. The trim removed 7 bases at V and 0 bases at J, leaving 10 bases unmatched. The CDR3 sequence is 17 residues long. The CDR3 coding sequence is TGCGCCAGCACCATTACCGGGACAGGGGGGCCTAACTATGGCTACACCTTC. Its protein is CASTITGTGGPNYGYTF.